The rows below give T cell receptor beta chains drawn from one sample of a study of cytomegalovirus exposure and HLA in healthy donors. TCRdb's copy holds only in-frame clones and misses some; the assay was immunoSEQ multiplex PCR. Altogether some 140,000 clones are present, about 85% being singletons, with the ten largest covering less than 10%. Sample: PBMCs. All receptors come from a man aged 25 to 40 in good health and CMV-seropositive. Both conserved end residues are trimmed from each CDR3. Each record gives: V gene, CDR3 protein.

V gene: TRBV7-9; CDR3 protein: SSSLAVVQTYNEQF
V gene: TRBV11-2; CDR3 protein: ASSLASGGPGETQY
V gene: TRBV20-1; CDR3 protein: SLRGGLLAF
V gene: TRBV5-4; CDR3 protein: ASSLDSKNTEAF
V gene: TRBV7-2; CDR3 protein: ASGGYSDTQY
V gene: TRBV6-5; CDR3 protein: ASSYRPGFAETQY
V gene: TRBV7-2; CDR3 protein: ASAPAEGLGSPLH
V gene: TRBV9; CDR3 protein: ASSERGSSYNEQF
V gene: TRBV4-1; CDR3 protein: ASSQGRGSGNTIY
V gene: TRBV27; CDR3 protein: ASSLYGMDGYT
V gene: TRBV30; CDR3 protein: AWSELVDYNEQF
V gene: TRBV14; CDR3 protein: ASSQDLILSEAF
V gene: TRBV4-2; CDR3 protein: ASSQWAGATYNEQF
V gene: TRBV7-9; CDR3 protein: ASSYPRRETQY
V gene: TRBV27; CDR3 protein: ASSADREGDQPQH
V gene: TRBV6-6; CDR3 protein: ASSYGQSNEKLF
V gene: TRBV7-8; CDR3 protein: ASSLGQGRTEAF
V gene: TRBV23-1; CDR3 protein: ASRRDRGGTGELF
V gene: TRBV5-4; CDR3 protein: ASSMGLAGGGNEQF
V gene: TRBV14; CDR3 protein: ASSRERMNTEAF